The 29 T cell receptor beta chains below were found in one sample sequenced in a study of blood T cells in healthy people across ages. The authors ran a second PCR of 7 to 11 cycles using a sample-barcoded 5' primer and a J-beta primer mix. TCRdb fed the 5' RACE reads into MiXCR, producing one record per CDR3 protein. The sample comprises hundreds of thousands of distinct CDR3 sequences, approximately 44% of which are singletons, and around 18% rests with the top ten. The sequenced material came from blood. These receptors were collected from a man in his fifties or sixties in good health.

V usage is TRBV9 and J usage is TRBJ1-6, with D perhaps TRBD1 (5 bases). Trimming removed 3 bases at V and 9 bases at J, with 19 bases between. The CDR3 has 16 amino acids. Per germline, CDR1 SGDLS and CDR2 YYNGEE. CDR3 sequence: CASSAFGRASGSPLHF. In DNA, the CDR3 is TGTGCCAGCAGCGCTTTCGGCAGGGCGTCAGGTTCACCCCTCCACTTT.

This clonotype was picked up a small number of times. The genes are TRBV12-3 or TRBV12-4 and TRBJ1-2; D gene ambiguous. The CDR3 covers 12 residues. Trimming took off 6 bases at V and 6 bases at J, with 11 bases between the two ends. CDR3 nucleotide sequence: TGTGCCAGCAGCCGGGTACAAGATGGCTACACCTTC. The encoded protein is CASSRVQDGYTF.

V gene TRBV6-2 or TRBV6-3 combines with J gene TRBJ1-2; no firm D call. This CDR3 has 13 residues. Germline V CDR1 and CDR2: MNHEY, SVGEGT. Between the trimmed V and J ends, which lost 6 bases and 8 bases, there was a span of 16 bases. The CDR3 sequence is CASSPDTLGGYTF. CDR3 coding DNA: TGTGCCAGCAGCCCCGACACCTTGGGCGGCTACACCTTC.

This clonotype was seen a few times. The chain employs TRBV7-2 and TRBJ1-5, with TRBD1 matching 7 bases. V lost 2 bases, J lost 3 bases, and 4 bases stayed unmatched. CDR1 is SGHTA and CDR2 is FQGNSA in the germline V gene. The CDR3 length is 15 residues. CDR3 amino acids: CASSLYGTDNQPQHF. The DNA for the CDR3 is TGTGCCAGCAGCTTATATGGGACAGACAATCAGCCCCAGCATTTT.

A few counts support this clonotype. V gene TRBV20-1 combines with J gene TRBJ2-7; 12 bases are a match to TRBD2. With 3 bases clipped from V and 4 bases from J, the junction kept 13 bases outside the gene matches. The CDR3 loop spans 17 amino acids. Germline V gene data show CDR1 as DFQATT and CDR2 as SNEGSKA (reference sequence). The CDR3 DNA sequence: TGCAGTGCTAGTATGGCCCGCCCTAGCGGGGGGGGTTACGAGCAGTACTTC. Its translation: CSASMARPSGGGYEQYF.

DNA of the CDR3: TGTGCCAGCAGCCTTCGACAGGATGCAGATACGCAGTATTTT. Protein product: CASSLRQDADTQYF. The chain recombines TRBV12-3 or TRBV12-4 with TRBJ2-3; maybe TRBD1 (6 bases). This CDR3 has 14 residues. V lost 6 bases and J lost 4, with 14 bases in between.

The chain carries TRBV18 and TRBJ1-2; D gene unclear. The germline CDR1 and CDR2 sequences are KGHSH and LQKENI. The CDR3 loop spans 13 amino acids. V lost 5 bases to trimming and J lost 7 bases, with 14 bases between them. In nucleotides, the CDR3 is TGTGCCAGCTCAGAGCGAGGAGCCCTTGGCTACACCTTC. This gives the protein CASSERGALGYTF.

This clonotype was observed a handful of times. The genes are TRBV9 and TRBJ2-7; 8 nucleotides align to TRBD1. The germline CDR1 and CDR2 sequences are SGDLS and YYNGEE. Trimming removed 0 bases from V and 2 bases from J; junction bases left unmatched: 4. CDR3 length: 15 residues. The CDR3 DNA reads as TGTGCCAGCAGCGTAGCGGAACAGGGGGCCTACGAGCAGTACTTC. This translates into CASSVAEQGAYEQYF.

The sample holds many counts of this clonotype. CDR3 sequence (DNA): TGCGCCAGCAGCCAAGTTCTTCAGGGGTCGGGCGAGCAGTACTTC. Its translation: CASSQVLQGSGEQYF. V is TRBV4-1 and J is TRBJ2-7, with D perhaps matching TRBD1 (6 bases). V was trimmed by 1 base and J by 6 bases, leaving 16 bases between them. Germline V gene sequence: CDR1 MGHRA, CDR2 YSYEKL. The CDR3 sequence is 15 residues long.

This sequence joins TRBV5-1 and TRBJ2-7; tentative D call: TRBD1 (6 bases). The V end lost 5 bases, the J end lost 2 bases, and 14 bases lay between the germline ends. Germline CDR1 reads SGHRS; CDR2 reads YFSETQ. The CDR3 runs 14 residues. The CDR3 loop reads CASRLSGVTYEQYF. CDR3 in DNA: TGCGCCAGCAGGCTTTCAGGGGTAACCTACGAGCAGTACTTC.

This clonotype has only a few counts. The V call is TRBV5-1, the J call TRBJ2-3; tentative D call: TRBD2 (7 bases). Per the germline V gene, CDR1 is SGHRS and CDR2 is YFSETQ. V was clipped by 5 bases and J by 6 bases, with 16 bases between them. There are 14 residues in the CDR3. CDR3 sequence (DNA): TGCGCCAGCAGACGTGGGGGGGCAGATGATACGCAGTATTTT. Its protein is CASRRGGADDTQYF.

This chain connects TRBV5-1 to TRBJ1-2; D unclear. The CDR3 extends over 15 amino acids. V lost 0 bases, J lost 3 bases, and 12 bases lay in between. Germline V gene sequence: CDR1 SGHRS, CDR2 YFSETQ. CDR3: CASSLDSGVDYGYTF. CDR3 DNA: TGCGCCAGCAGCTTGGACAGCGGAGTTGACTATGGCTACACCTTC.

The chain recombines TRBV6-5 with TRBJ1-5; D gene uncertain. CDR3 length equals 13 residues. Trimming shortened V by 4 bases and J by 3 bases, and 7 bases separated the two germline ends. The V gene's germline CDR1 is MNHEY and CDR2 SVGAGI. In DNA form, the CDR3 reads TGTGCCAGCAGTTTCCGATTCAATCAGCCCCAGCATTTT. This translates into CASSFRFNQPQHF.

A word on this clonotype: A much larger clone lies one base from this, so it may be a read error. V and J are TRBV7-9 and TRBJ2-1; D uncertain. Germline lookup yields CDR1 SEHNR and CDR2 FQNEAQ (reference sequence). The CDR3 totals 11 residues. The CDR3 region is CASRLNNEQVF. Here the CDR3 DNA reads TGTGCCAGCAGATTGAACAATGAGCAGGTCTTC.

The V gene is TRBV28, the J gene TRBJ2-1, with 10 bases matching TRBD1. Germline CDR1 and CDR2: MDHEN and SYDVKM. Trimming cost V 5 bases and J 10 bases; bases outside gene matches: 17. This CDR3 comprises 17 residues. CDR3 sequence: CASSPPTGTGVDSEQFF. The DNA for the CDR3 is TGTGCCAGCAGTCCTCCAACCGGGACAGGGGTGGATAGCGAGCAGTTCTTC.

Ten or more counts support this clonotype. The chain has TRBV12-3 or TRBV12-4 and TRBJ1-2; the D is unclear. V lost 6 bases and J lost 6, with 14 bases in between. The CDR3 has 13 residues. The DNA of the CDR3 is TGTGCCAGCAGATACCCGGGAGGTGATGGCTACACCTTC. It is translated as CASRYPGGDGYTF.

The rearrangement uses TRBV20-1 and TRBJ1-4, with a tentative D call TRBD1 (5 bases). The V and J ends lost 6 bases and 7 bases respectively, with 18 bases between them. The CDR3 totals 14 residues. Germline CDR1 DFQATT, CDR2 SNEGSKA (reference sequence). CDR3 sequence reads: CSAPVGHSTEKLFF. In nucleotides, the CDR3 is TGCAGTGCCCCGGTGGGGCACTCTACTGAAAAACTGTTTTTT.

CDR3 in amino acids: CASSYSVPGELFF. CDR3 in DNA: TGTGCCAGCAGTTATAGTGTACCCGGGGAGCTGTTTTTT. This chain joins TRBV6-2 or TRBV6-3 and TRBJ2-2; no clear D. Germline loops: CDR1 MNHEY, CDR2 SVGEGT. Between the trimmed V and J ends, which lost 3 bases and 6 bases, there was a span of 8 bases. The CDR3 totals 13 residues.

This chain joins TRBV5-1 and TRBJ2-7, with D possibly matching TRBD1 (5 bases). Trimming shortened V by 0 bases and J by 2 bases, and 12 bases separated the two germline ends. The CDR3 consists of 15 residues. Per germline, CDR1 SGHRS and CDR2 YFSETQ. CDR3 coding DNA: TGCGCCAGCAGCTTGGCCGGAGACAGAACCTACGAGCAGTACTTC. Encoded protein: CASSLAGDRTYEQYF. Complete variable domain (other parts from reference TRBV5-1 and TRBJ2-7): KAGVTQTPRYLIKTRGQQVTLSCSPISGHRSVSWYQQTPGQGLQFLFEYFSETQRNKGNFPGRFSGRQFSNSRSEMNVSTLELGDSALYLCASSLAGDRTYEQYFGPGTRLTVT.

This chain joins TRBV27 and TRBJ1-2, with D perhaps matching TRBD1 (5 bases). The V end was cut by 6 bases, the J end by 8 bases, with 22 bases between. The germline V gene has CDR1 MNHEY and CDR2 SMNVEV (reference sequence). The CDR3 runs to 15 residues. The CDR3 protein is CASRRGDRQQGGYTF. The CDR3 coding sequence is TGTGCCAGCAGAAGAGGAGACAGACAACAAGGAGGCTACACCTTC.

The table lists this clonotype with a few counts. V is TRBV5-4 and J is TRBJ2-1; 13 positions agree with TRBD2. Germline lookup yields CDR1 SGHNT and CDR2 YYREEE (reference sequence). This CDR3 has 16 residues. Trimming at V came to 4 bases and at J to 9 bases, leaving 10 bases not matched to a gene. CDR3 nucleotides: TGTGCCAGCAGCGCAGGAACTAGCGGGGGGGCCGGTGAGCAGTTCTTC. It translates to CASSAGTSGGAGEQFF.

CDR3 DNA sequence: TGCAGTGCTAGGGGACTAGCGGCGGATACGCAGTATTTT. This translates into CSARGLAADTQYF. The J gene is TRBJ2-3, the V gene TRBV20-1; TRBD2 aligns across 11 bases. V shed 3 bases, J shed 6 bases, and the junction held 2 bases outside the gene matches. CDR1 and CDR2 (germline): DFQATT, SNEGSKA (reference sequence). CDR3 length equals 13 residues.

This chain joins TRBV27 and TRBJ2-1; TRBD2 is a possible D gene (5 bases). V was shortened by 5 bases and J by 5 bases, with 19 bases between the two germline ends. Germline V gives CDR1 MNHEY, CDR2 SMNVEV (reference sequence). The CDR3 has 16 residues. The DNA for the CDR3 is TGTGCCAGCAGTCCTGTCGGCCGGGGTGTGAACAATGAGCAGTTCTTC. It encodes CASSPVGRGVNNEQFF.

This clonotype was counted only a few times. The J gene is TRBJ2-5, the V gene TRBV7-2; TRBD2 matches at 12 bases. CDR3 length: 16 residues. V was clipped by 5 bases and J by 0 bases; unmatched bases: 4. The germline gives CDR1 SGHTA, CDR2 FQGNSA. CDR3 DNA: TGTGCCAGCAGCGCGAGACTAGCGGGGGACCAAGAGACCCAGTACTTC. Protein: CASSARLAGDQETQYF.

This clonotype was seen only a few times. V and J are TRBV20-1 and TRBJ2-4, with TRBD1 identical over 8 bases. Germline assignment: CDR1 DFQATT and CDR2 SNEGSKA (reference sequence). Trimming took 4 bases from V and 8 from J; bases not matched to a gene: 7. The length of the CDR3 is 13 residues. CDR3 coding DNA: TGCAGTGCTACCGGACAGGGTTGGCACATTCAGTACTTC. Protein product: CSATGQGWHIQYF.

The chain links TRBV3-1 to TRBJ1-1; 7 bases fit TRBD1. CDR1 and CDR2 (germline): LGHDT, YNNKEL (reference sequence). V was clipped by 4 bases and J by 0 bases; unmatched bases: 5. There are 15 residues in the CDR3. The CDR3 DNA is TGTGCCAGCAGCCGGCGCGACAGGGTGAACACTGAAGCTTTCTTT. This translates into CASSRRDRVNTEAFF.

The V gene is TRBV6-1, the J gene TRBJ2-7, with D tentatively TRBD1 (5 bases). Trimming cost V 6 bases and J 1 base, with 13 bases left between them. In germline, CDR1 is MNHNS, CDR2 SASEGT. The CDR3 totals 14 residues. The CDR3 sequence: CASRPRQGSYEQYF. In DNA, the CDR3 is TGTGCCAGCAGGCCCAGGCAGGGATCCTACGAGCAGTACTTC.

This clonotype was recorded many times. The genes are TRBV7-3 and TRBJ1-6, with 7 bases identical to TRBD1. In germline, CDR1 is SGHTA, CDR2 FQGTGA. After removal of 5 bases from V and 5 bases from J, the junction contained 6 bases not matched to a gene. The CDR3 covers 15 residues. The CDR3 loop reads CASSQGTANNSPLHF. CDR3 bases: TGTGCCAGCAGCCAGGGGACAGCAAATAATTCACCCCTCCACTTT. Combining the CDR3 with reference TRBV7-3 and TRBJ1-6 gives the whole variable domain GAGVSQTPSNKVTEKGKYVELRCDPISGHTALYWYRQSLGQGPEFLIYFQGTGAADDSGLPNDRFFAVRPEGSVSTLKIQRTERGDSAVYLCASSQGTANNSPLHFGNGTRLTVT.

This sequence joins TRBV6-6 and TRBJ2-4; maybe TRBD1 (5 bases). The CDR3 totals 16 residues. Germline CDR1 MNHNY, CDR2 SVGAGI (reference sequence). V lost 4 bases to trimming and J lost 0 bases, with 13 bases between them. CDR3 sequence: CASSSTGRVAKNIQYF. DNA of the CDR3: TGTGCCAGCAGTTCCACGGGCAGGGTAGCCAAAAACATTCAGTACTTC.